This T cell receptor (beta chain) was retrieved from a study of T cell repertoires in cytomegalovirus infection. Study-level background: Use of recently identified HLA-C-restricted and well-studied HLA-B-restricted CMV epitopes was part of the study. Signatures in public TCR beta sequences pointed to both CMV infection and matching HLA type.

In germline, CDR1 is SGHTA, CDR2 FQGNSA. The CDR3 covers 12 residues. V gave up 4 bases and J gave up 7 bases, with 9 bases separating them. General study points: Dominating the ex vivo response were TCR beta clonotypes that were CMV-specific and HLA-C-restricted. There were carriers of CMV plus the relevant HLA, and cumulative public TCR beta family frequency identified them.

TCRdb reanalysed the reads using MiXCR and keeps one entry per CDR3 protein. The profile covers 900,000 to 950,000 distinct CDR3 sequences, with approximately 31% appearing a single time and roughly 13% taken by the ten largest. This clonotype was picked up many times. The antigen remains unidentified. This chain uses TRBV7-2 with TRBJ2-3; D remains ambiguous. This sequence was found in a human donor in good health (CMV status not recorded). Some clones in this sample may be carry-over from other donors' samples. Material: cultured CD8+ T cells from PBMCs, obtained from culture after CMV antigen stimulation. CDR3 in amino acids: CASSSWGYTQYF. DNA of the CDR3: TGTGCCAGCAGCTCCTGGGGTTATACGCAGTATTTT.